This is a list of T cell receptor beta chains from one sample in a study of T-cell reconstitution after alpha-beta-depleted transplantation in children. TCRdb analysed the PCR reads with MiXCR anew, one entry per CDR3 protein. The sample shows more than 60,000 distinct CDR3 sequences, 7% to 8% of them seen only once. Specimen: PBMCs from the stem cell graft donor, collected from the stem cell graft. The receptors were gathered from a human donor who donated a stem cell graft to a child with acute lymphoblastic leukemia. CDR3s include the opening cysteine and the closing phenylalanine or tryptophan. D genes are given only for firm matches. Where a row states a size, it is once, few, many or the class of an expanded clone; other rows omit it.

v_gene	abundance	j_gene	d_gene	CDR3nt	CDR3aa
TRBV3-1	few	TRBJ1-5	TRBD1	TGTGCCAGCAGCCAAGGGACAGGGGGCTTCGCTCAGCCCCAGCATTTT	CASSQGTGGFAQPQHF
TRBV5-1	many	TRBJ2-3	-	TGCGCCAGCAGCTTGGCCGTAGCAGGCACAGATACGCAGTATTTT	CASSLAVAGTDTQYF
TRBV6-1	many	TRBJ1-1	-	TGTGCCAGCAGTGAAGGCGGAAAGGGGGTTGGCACTGAAGCTTTCTTT	CASSEGGKGVGTEAFF
TRBV6-2/TRBV6-3	-	TRBJ2-3	TRBD1	TGTGCCAGCAGTATCTCACCGGGACAGGGGGCAGATACGCAGTATTTT	CASSISPGQGADTQYF
TRBV11-1	-	TRBJ2-1	TRBD2	TGTGCCAGCAGCTTAGTCGGTGATAGCGGGAGGCCCATCTACAATGAGCAGTTCTTC	CASSLVGDSGRPIYNEQFF
TRBV5-6	many	TRBJ2-5	TRBD1	TGTGCCAGCAGCGTCTTATGGGACAGGGACCCGCCATCTAAAGAGACCCAGTACTTC	CASSVLWDRDPPSKETQYF
TRBV12-3/TRBV12-4	many	TRBJ1-6	-	TGTGCCAGCAGTTTGCCCCCCAAAAATTCACCCCTCCACTTT	CASSLPPKNSPLHF
TRBV5-1	many	TRBJ2-2	-	TGCGCCAGCAGCTTGGAATTCAGAGGTTCCCGCACCGGGGAGCTGTTTTTT	CASSLEFRGSRTGELFF
TRBV28	many	TRBJ2-6	-	TGTGCCATCTCTGGGGCCAACGTCCTGACTTTC	CAISGANVLTF
TRBV20-1	many	TRBJ2-7	-	TGCAGTGCTAGAGATGAGAGGGGTAACTCCTACGAGCAGTACTTC	CSARDERGNSYEQYF
TRBV7-6	many	TRBJ1-4	-	TGTGCCAGCAGCCTCCCCAGACAGATCAATGAAAAACTGTTTTTT	CASSLPRQINEKLFF
TRBV7-6	few	TRBJ2-1	TRBD2	TGTGCCAGCAGCTCCCGACTAGCGGGATATGAGCAGTTCTTC	CASSSRLAGYEQFF
TRBV5-5	-	TRBJ2-5	-	TGTGCCAGCAGCTCTCCCCGCAGGGTTAAGGTAACGCCGGAGACCCAGTACTTC	CASSSPRRVKVTPETQYF
TRBV2	few	TRBJ1-5	-	TGTGCCAGCAGTAAAGGGCGGCAGGTCAATCAGCCCCAGCATTTT	CASSKGRQVNQPQHF
TRBV9	-	TRBJ2-6	-	TGTGCCAGCAGTTATACAGGAGCTGGGGCCAACGTCCTGACTTTC	CASSYTGAGANVLTF
TRBV15	many	TRBJ2-6	-	TGTGCCACCAGCAGAGATTCAGCTGGGGCCAACGTCCTGACTTTC	CATSRDSAGANVLTF
TRBV12-3/TRBV12-4	many	TRBJ2-7	-	TGTGCCAGCACGTGGGGCGGGGCCTCCTACGAGCAGTACTTC	CASTWGGASYEQYF
TRBV20-1	many	TRBJ2-3	-	TGCAGTGCTATGCCGGTACTAGCAAATACGCAGTATTTT	CSAMPVLANTQYF
TRBV4-2	many	TRBJ1-6	TRBD1	TGTGCCAGCAGCCTTGAGGACAGGGGGCTAGGTTCACCCCTCCACTTT	CASSLEDRGLGSPLHF
TRBV6-2/TRBV6-3	-	TRBJ1-5	-	TGTGCCAGCACCATTGGGTGGGCTCAGCCCCAGCATTTT	CASTIGWAQPQHF
TRBV27	many	TRBJ1-5	-	TGTGCCAGTCAAGGACAGAGTAGCAATCAGCCCCAGCATTTT	CASQGQSSNQPQHF
TRBV11-2	-	TRBJ1-2	TRBD1	TGTGCCAGCAGCTTAAAGGGACAGGCCTATGGCTACACCTTC	CASSLKGQAYGYTF
TRBV9	few	TRBJ2-3	-	TGTGCCAGCAGCTTACCGATGGAGGGACAGCGAGCCACAGATACGCAGTATTTT	CASSLPMEGQRATDTQYF
TRBV27	many	TRBJ1-4	-	TGTGCCAGCAGTTCAAAATCGGCTAATGAAAAACTGTTTTTT	CASSSKSANEKLFF
TRBV10-3	many	TRBJ2-7	-	TGTGCCATCAGTGAGTCCGGGGGGCGCTCCTACGAGCAGTACTTC	CAISESGGRSYEQYF
TRBV11-1	-	TRBJ2-7	TRBD1	TGTGCCAGCAGCTTAAGACCCGGGACAGGGCCCCCCTACGAGCAGTACTTC	CASSLRPGTGPPYEQYF
TRBV12-3/TRBV12-4	many	TRBJ2-1	TRBD2	TGTGCCAGCAGTTTGGGGGGACTAGTCCAGAGTGAGCAGTTCTTC	CASSLGGLVQSEQFF
TRBV7-8	many	TRBJ2-7	-	TGTGCCAGCAGCCAGGCAAGCGGGCTATCCTACGAGCAGTACTTC	CASSQASGLSYEQYF
TRBV27	many	TRBJ1-2	-	TGTGCCAGCACCCTCCTAGCAGGTGGCTCGTATGGCTACACCTTC	CASTLLAGGSYGYTF
TRBV7-2	many	TRBJ1-1	-	TGTGCCAGCAGCCCTCTAGGACAGCCAAACACTGAAGCTTTCTTT	CASSPLGQPNTEAFF
TRBV10-3	many	TRBJ2-1	TRBD2	TGTGCCATCAGTGAGCGGACTAGCGGGGGGGCCAGGGATGAGCAGTTCTTC	CAISERTSGGARDEQFF
TRBV5-6	few	TRBJ1-6	-	TGTGCCAGCAGCTTCGGCAGGGTGAATTCACCCCTCCACTTT	CASSFGRVNSPLHF
TRBV6-2/TRBV6-3	many	TRBJ2-3	TRBD2	TGTGCCAGCAGTTACTCGACTAGCGGGGGGAGAAACACAGATACGCAGTATTTT	CASSYSTSGGRNTDTQYF
TRBV10-3	-	TRBJ2-1	-	TGTGCCATCAGTGGGGGAAGGGGGACTGAGCAGTTCTTC	CAISGGRGTEQFF
TRBV25-1	many	TRBJ1-4	-	TGTGCCAGCAGTGAGTCCGCACATAATGAAAAACTGTTTTTT	CASSESAHNEKLFF